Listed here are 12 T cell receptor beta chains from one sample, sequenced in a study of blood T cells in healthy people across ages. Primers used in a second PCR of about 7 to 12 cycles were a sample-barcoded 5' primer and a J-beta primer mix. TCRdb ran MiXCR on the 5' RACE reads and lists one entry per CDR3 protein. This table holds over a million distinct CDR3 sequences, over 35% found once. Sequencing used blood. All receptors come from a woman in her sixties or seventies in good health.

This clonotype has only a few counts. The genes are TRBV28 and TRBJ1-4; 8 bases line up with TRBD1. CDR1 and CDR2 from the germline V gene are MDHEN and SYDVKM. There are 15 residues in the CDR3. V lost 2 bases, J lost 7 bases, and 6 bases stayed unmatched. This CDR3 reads CASSLPQTGAEKLFF. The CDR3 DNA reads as TGTGCCAGCAGTTTACCCCAGACAGGGGCTGAAAAACTGTTTTTT.

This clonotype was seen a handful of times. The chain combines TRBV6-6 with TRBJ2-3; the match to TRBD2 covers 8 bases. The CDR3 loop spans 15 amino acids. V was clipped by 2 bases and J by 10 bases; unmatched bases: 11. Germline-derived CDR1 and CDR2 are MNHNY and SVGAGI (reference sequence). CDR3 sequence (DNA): TGTGCCAGCAGTTACAGTCCCGGGACTAGGGAAGCGCAGTATTTT. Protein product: CASSYSPGTREAQYF.

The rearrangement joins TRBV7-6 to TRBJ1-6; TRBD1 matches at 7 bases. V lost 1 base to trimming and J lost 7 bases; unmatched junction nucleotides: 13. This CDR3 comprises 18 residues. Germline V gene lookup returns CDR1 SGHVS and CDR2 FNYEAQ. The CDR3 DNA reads TGTGCCAGCAGCTTAGAAGCAAGACCAGGGGGGTTCAATTCACCCCTCCACTTT. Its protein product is CASSLEARPGGFNSPLHF. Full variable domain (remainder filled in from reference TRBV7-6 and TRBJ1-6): GAGVSQSPRYKVTKRGQDVALRCDPISGHVSLYWYRQALGQGPEFLTYFNYEAQQDKSGLPNDRFSAERPEGSISTLTIQRTEQRDSAMYRCASSLEARPGGFNSPLHFGNGTRLTVT.

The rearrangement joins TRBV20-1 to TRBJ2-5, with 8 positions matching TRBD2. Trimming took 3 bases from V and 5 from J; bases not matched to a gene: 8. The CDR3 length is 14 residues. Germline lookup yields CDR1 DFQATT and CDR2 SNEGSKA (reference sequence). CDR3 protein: CSASFRGGRETQYF. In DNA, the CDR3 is TGCAGTGCTAGTTTTCGGGGGGGCAGGGAGACCCAGTACTTC.

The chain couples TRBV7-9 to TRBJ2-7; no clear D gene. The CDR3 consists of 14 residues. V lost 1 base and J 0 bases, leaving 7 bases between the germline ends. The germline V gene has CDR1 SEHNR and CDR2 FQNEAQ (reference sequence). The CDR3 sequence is CASSLGHTSYEQYF. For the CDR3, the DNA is TGTGCCAGCAGCTTAGGACACACCTCCTACGAGCAGTACTTC. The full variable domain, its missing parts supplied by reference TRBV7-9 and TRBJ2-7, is DTGVSQNPRHKITKRGQNVTFRCDPISEHNRLYWYRQTLGQGPEFLTYFQNEAQLEKSRLLSDRFSAERPKGSFSTLEIQRTEQGDSAMYLCASSLGHTSYEQYFGPGTRLTVT.

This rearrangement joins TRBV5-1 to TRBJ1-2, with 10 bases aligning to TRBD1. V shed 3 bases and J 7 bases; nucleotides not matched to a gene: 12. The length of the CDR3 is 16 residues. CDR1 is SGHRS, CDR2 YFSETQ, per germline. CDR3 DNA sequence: TGCGCCAGCAGCTGGCGACAGGGGGCTCCGTCCGCTGGCTACACCTTC. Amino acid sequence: CASSWRQGAPSAGYTF.

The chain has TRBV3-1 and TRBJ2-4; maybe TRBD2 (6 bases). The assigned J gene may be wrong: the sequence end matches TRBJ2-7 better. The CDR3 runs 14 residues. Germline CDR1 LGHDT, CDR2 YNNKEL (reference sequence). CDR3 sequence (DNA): TGTGCCAGCAGCCATCGGGGGAGGAACGGCGAGCAGTACTTC. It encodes CASSHRGRNGEQYF.

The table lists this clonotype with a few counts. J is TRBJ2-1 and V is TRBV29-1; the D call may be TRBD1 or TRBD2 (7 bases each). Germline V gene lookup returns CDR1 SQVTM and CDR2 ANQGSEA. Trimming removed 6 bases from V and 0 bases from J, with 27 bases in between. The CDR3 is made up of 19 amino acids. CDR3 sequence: CSVQGGLSSLRTSYNEQFF. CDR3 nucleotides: TGCAGCGTCCAGGGGGGGCTATCCTCTTTACGGACCTCCTACAATGAGCAGTTCTTC.

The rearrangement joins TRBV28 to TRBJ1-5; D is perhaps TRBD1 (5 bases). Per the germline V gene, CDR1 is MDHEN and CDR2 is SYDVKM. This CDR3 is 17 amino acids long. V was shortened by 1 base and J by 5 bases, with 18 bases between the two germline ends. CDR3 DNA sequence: TGTGCCAGCAGTTTATCCGGGGGACGATTTGGCGATCAGCCCCAGCATTTT. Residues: CASSLSGGRFGDQPQHF.

The CDR3, as DNA: TGCAGTGCCGGGACTAGCGGGAGAGGATACAATGAGCAGTTCTTC. Its translation is CSAGTSGRGYNEQFF. The genes are TRBV20-1 and TRBJ2-1, with 14 bases fitting TRBD2. The V gene's germline CDR1 is DFQATT and CDR2 SNEGSKA (reference sequence). The CDR3 runs to 15 residues. Losses at the gene ends were 6 bases for V and 4 bases for J; bases not matched to a gene: 5.

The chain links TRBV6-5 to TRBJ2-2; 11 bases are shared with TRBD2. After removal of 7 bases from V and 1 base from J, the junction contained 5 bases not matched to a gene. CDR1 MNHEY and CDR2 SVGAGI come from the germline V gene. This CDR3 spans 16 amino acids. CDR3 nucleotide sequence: TGTGCCAGCATCTCACTAGCGGGGGTGAACACCGGGGAGCTGTTTTTT. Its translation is CASISLAGVNTGELFF.

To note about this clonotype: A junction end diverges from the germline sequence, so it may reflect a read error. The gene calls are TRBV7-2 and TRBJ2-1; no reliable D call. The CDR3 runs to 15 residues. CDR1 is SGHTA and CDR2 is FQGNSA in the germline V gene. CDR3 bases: TGTGCCAGTAGCTTAGTAGAATGGGGATACAATGAGCAGTTCTTC. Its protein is CASSLVEWGYNEQFF.